Listed here are 16 T cell receptor beta chains from one sample, sequenced in a study of OX40 agonist ivuxolimab in advanced cancers. Generated by immunoSEQ multiplex PCR, the TCRdb table keeps only in-frame clones and is missing some. The sample lists about 76,000 clones, 85% to 90% occurring once. The specimen was CD4+ or CD8+ T cells sorted from blood, collected in a trial of the OX40 agonist ivuxolimab. These receptors originate from an adult with an advanced solid tumor such as melanoma, head and neck, liver or kidney cancer.

The genes are TRBV28 and TRBJ2-5, with 11 bases identical to TRBD1. Looked up from germline, CDR1 is MDHEN and CDR2 is SYDVKM. Losses at the gene ends were 4 bases for V and 4 bases for J; bases not matched to a gene: 2. CDR3 length: 14 residues. The CDR3 reads CASSSDRGRETQYF. The DNA for the CDR3 is TGTGCCAGCAGTTCGGACAGGGGGCGAGAGACCCAGTACTTC.

This clone was seen a single time. The chain couples TRBV18 to TRBJ2-5; 10 nucleotides line up with TRBD2. The J call may be mistaken, given a closer DNA end match to TRBJ2-7. CDR1 is KGHSH, CDR2 LQKENI, per germline. This CDR3 comprises 15 residues. The CDR3 coding sequence is TGTGCCAGCTCACCCTGGACTAGCGGATCCTACGAGCAGTACTTC. This translates into CASSPWTSGSYEQYF.

This clone was seen a few times. The chain joins TRBV28 to TRBJ2-7; 9 nucleotides agree with TRBD1. Germline V CDR1 and CDR2: MDHEN, SYDVKM. V dropped 7 bases and J dropped 6; count of bases not matched to a gene: 4. The CDR3 contains 12 residues. The CDR3 protein is CASNRQGGEQYV. CDR3 coding DNA: TGTGCCAGCAACAGACAGGGGGGCGAGCAGTACGTC.

This clone showed up just once. Written as DNA, the CDR3 is TGTGCCAGCAGCCCAGGGGGGTTCCCCTATTTAAACTATGGCTACACCTTC. Its protein is CASSPGGFPYLNYGYTF. V gene TRBV7-9 combines with J gene TRBJ1-2, with 7 bases that match TRBD1. Trimming cost V 5 bases and J 2 bases; bases outside gene matches: 14. The CDR3 is made up of 17 amino acids. Germline lookup yields CDR1 SEHNR and CDR2 FQNEAQ (reference sequence).

This rearrangement joins TRBV7-9 to TRBJ1-6; 8 positions match TRBD1. J gave up 2 bases and V 0 bases, and 6 bases lay outside the gene matches. This CDR3 has 18 residues. Germline V gene sequence: CDR1 SEHNR, CDR2 FQNEAQ (reference sequence). In DNA, the CDR3 is TGTGCCAGCAGCTTAGCCCGGACAGGGTGGACCTATAATTCACCCCTCCACTTT. It is translated as CASSLARTGWTYNSPLHF.

This chain connects TRBV11-3 to TRBJ1-1; D unclear. Germline CDR1 is SGHNT and CDR2 is YENEEA. CDR3 length: 14 residues. Trimming left V 5 bases short and J 0 bases short, with 10 bases between. The CDR3 sequence is CASSLWLMNTEAFF. The CDR3, as DNA: TGTGCCAGCAGCCTATGGCTTATGAACACTGAAGCTTTCTTT.

The chain couples TRBV9 to TRBJ1-1; 7 nucleotides line up with TRBD1. The CDR3 contains 14 residues. Germline V gene sequence: CDR1 SGDLS, CDR2 YYNGEE. The V and J ends lost 3 bases and 3 bases, in that order; junction bases with no gene match: 5. CDR3 in DNA: TGTGCCAGCAGCGCACAGGGGTTTGACACTGAAGCTTTCTTT. Protein: CASSAQGFDTEAFF.

The J gene is TRBJ1-5, the V gene TRBV7-2; D is uncertain. Germline loops: CDR1 SGHTA, CDR2 FQGNSA. The V end lost 7 bases, the J end lost 5 bases, and 12 bases lay between the germline ends. This CDR3 has 13 amino acids. The CDR3 reads CASTTLKDQPQHF. The DNA for the CDR3 is TGTGCCAGCACTACCCTTAAGGATCAGCCCCAGCATTTT.

V gene TRBV27 combines with J gene TRBJ2-5, with D tentatively TRBD2 (7 bases). Trimming took off 5 bases at V and 0 bases at J, with 13 bases between the two ends. The CDR3 runs 15 residues. Germline V gene lookup returns CDR1 MNHEY and CDR2 SMNVEV (reference sequence). In nucleotides, the CDR3 is TGTGCCAGCAGTGGGGGGGGCCTGTACCAAGAGACCCAGTACTTC. Protein product: CASSGGGLYQETQYF.

The rearrangement joins TRBV7-2 to TRBJ2-5; D gene ambiguous. CDR1 is SGHTA and CDR2 is FQGNSA in the germline V gene. There are 14 residues in the CDR3. Trimming stripped 1 base from V and 4 bases from J, with 10 bases between. CDR3 residues: CASSLGSKRETQYF. CDR3 sequence (DNA): TGTGCCAGCAGCTTAGGATCGAAGCGAGAGACCCAGTACTTC.

This clone was seen a few times. V gene TRBV30 combines with J gene TRBJ1-1; D possibly corresponds to TRBD1 (5 bases). This CDR3 contains 15 residues. V gave up 0 bases and J gave up 3 bases, with 14 bases separating them. CDR1 GTSNPN and CDR2 SVGIG come from the germline V gene (reference sequence). The CDR3 region is CAWSVLRRGDTEAFF. The CDR3 bases are TGTGCCTGGAGTGTACTACGAAGGGGTGACACTGAAGCTTTCTTT. The full variable domain, in which reference TRBV30 and TRBJ1-1 provide the parts outside the CDR3, is SQTIHQWPATLVQPVGSPLSLECTVEGTSNPNLYWYRQAAGRGLQLLFYSVGIGQISSEVPQNLSASRPQDRQFILSSKKLLLSDSGFYLCAWSVLRRGDTEAFFGQGTRLTVV.

This clone was seen a single time. The CDR3 loop is CAWSVNQADEKLFF. In nucleotides, the CDR3 is TGTGCCTGGAGTGTAAACCAAGCGGATGAAAAACTGTTTTTT. V is TRBV30 and J is TRBJ1-4; the D is unclear. From germline, CDR1 is GTSNPN and CDR2 SVGIG (reference sequence). The CDR3 length is 14 residues. Trimming removed 0 bases at V and 6 bases at J, with 11 bases between.

The CDR3 sequence is CASSLVAASYEQYF. DNA for the CDR3: TGCGCCAGCAGCTTGGTAGCAGCGTCCTACGAGCAGTACTTC. J is TRBJ2-7 and V is TRBV5-1, with D uncertain. The V gene lost 0 bases and the J gene lost 1 base, with 8 bases spanning the gap. This CDR3 spans 14 amino acids. Germline V gives CDR1 SGHRS, CDR2 YFSETQ. The full variable domain, rest sourced from reference TRBV5-1 and TRBJ2-7, is KAGVTQTPRYLIKTRGQQVTLSCSPISGHRSVSWYQQTPGQGLQFLFEYFSETQRNKGNFPGRFSGRQFSNSRSEMNVSTLELGDSALYLCASSLVAASYEQYFGPGTRLTVT.

This chain connects TRBV5-6 to TRBJ2-7, with 10 bases that match TRBD2. Trimming cost V 3 bases and J 3 bases; bases outside gene matches: 15. The CDR3 spans 18 residues. Germline-derived CDR1 and CDR2 are SGHDT and YYEEEE. The CDR3 reads CASSSSGGAGRVYYEQYF. The CDR3 DNA follows: TGTGCCAGCAGCTCCAGCGGGGGGGCCGGTCGGGTCTACTACGAGCAGTACTTC.

The chain employs TRBV18 and TRBJ1-1; D uncertain. Trimming took 4 bases from V and 3 from J, leaving 9 bases between them. Looked up from germline, CDR1 is KGHSH and CDR2 is LQKENI. This CDR3 comprises 13 residues. The CDR3 loop reads CASSLSTDTEAFF. CDR3 DNA sequence: TGTGCCAGCTCACTGAGCACAGACACTGAAGCTTTCTTT.

A single count supports this clone. The V gene is TRBV7-9, the J gene TRBJ1-1; 7 nucleotides align to TRBD1. CDR3 length: 11 residues. The ends lost 6 bases at V and 7 bases at J; junction bases unmatched: 2. CDR1 is SEHNR and CDR2 is FQNEAQ in the germline V gene (reference sequence). The CDR3 sequence: CASSRQGEAFF. CDR3 bases: TGTGCCAGCAGTAGACAGGGTGAAGCTTTCTTT.